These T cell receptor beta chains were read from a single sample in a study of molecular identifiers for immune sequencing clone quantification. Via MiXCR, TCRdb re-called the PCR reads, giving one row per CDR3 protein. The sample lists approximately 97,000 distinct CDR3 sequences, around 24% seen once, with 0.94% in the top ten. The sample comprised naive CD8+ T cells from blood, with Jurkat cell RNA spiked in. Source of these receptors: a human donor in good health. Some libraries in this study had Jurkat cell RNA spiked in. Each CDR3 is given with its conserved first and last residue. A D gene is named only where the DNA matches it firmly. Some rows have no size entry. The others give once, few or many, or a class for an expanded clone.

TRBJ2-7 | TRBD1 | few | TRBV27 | TGTGCCAGCAGTAGCCTCGGACAGGAACGAACCTACGAGCAGTACTTC | CASSSLGQERTYEQYF
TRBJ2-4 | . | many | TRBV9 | TGTGCCAGCAGCGTAGAGGGGGGCGCCAAAAACATTCAGTACTTC | CASSVEGGAKNIQYF
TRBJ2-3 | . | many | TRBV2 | TGTGCCAGCAGGGGACTCGGATCTAGCACAGATACGCAGTATTTT | CASRGLGSSTDTQYF
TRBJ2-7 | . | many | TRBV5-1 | TGCGCCAGCAGGCCGACAGGAGATAGGGAGCAGTACTTC | CASRPTGDREQYF
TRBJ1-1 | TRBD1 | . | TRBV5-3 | TGTGCCAGCAGCTTGGAGGGACAGTTGAACGCTGAAGCCTTCTTT | CASSLEGQLNAEAFF
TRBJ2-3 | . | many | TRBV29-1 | TGCAGCGTTGAGGAGCTCCGGACTAGCACAGATACGCAGTATTTT | CSVEELRTSTDTQYF
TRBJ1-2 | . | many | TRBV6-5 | TGTGCCAGCAGCCAGTACGGCAGGGGCGTTAACTATGGCTACACCTTC | CASSQYGRGVNYGYTF
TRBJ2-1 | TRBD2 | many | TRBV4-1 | TGCGCCAGCAGCCAAGACCCTAGCGGGAGCAGTGAGCAGTTCTTC | CASSQDPSGSSEQFF
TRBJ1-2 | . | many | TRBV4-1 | TGCGCCAGCAGCCAAGCTTCGGGGCTGGGTGACTATGGCTACACCTTC | CASSQASGLGDYGYTF
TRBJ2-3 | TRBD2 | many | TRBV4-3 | TGCGCCAGCAGCCAATCTCTTCGGCTGACTAGCGGATCAAGTAGCACAGATACGCAGTATTTT | CASSQSLRLTSGSSSTDTQYF
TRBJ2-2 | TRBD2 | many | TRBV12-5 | TGTGCTAGTGGCCCGACCCGGGAGGGGTTCACCGGGGAGCTGTTTTTT | CASGPTREGFTGELFF
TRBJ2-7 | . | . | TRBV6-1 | TGTGCCAGCAGTAGGACACTTTCTCTAACCTACGAGCAGTACTTC | CASSRTLSLTYEQYF
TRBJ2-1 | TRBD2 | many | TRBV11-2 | TGTGCCAGCAGCTTAGAGGGACTAGCGTACAATGAGCAGTTCTTC | CASSLEGLAYNEQFF
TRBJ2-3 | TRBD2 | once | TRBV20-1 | TGCAGTGCTAGAGATCTGTCTCGGGGGGGGAACACAGCTACGCAGTATTTT | CSARDLSRGGNTATQYF
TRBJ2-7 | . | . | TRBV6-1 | TGTGCCAGCAGCCTCAGAAAAGACGGGATCTACGAGCAGTACTTC | CASSLRKDGIYEQYF
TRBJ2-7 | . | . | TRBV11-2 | TGTGCCAGCAGCTTGGACAGCCATGGGTACGAGCAGTACTTC | CASSLDSHGYEQYF
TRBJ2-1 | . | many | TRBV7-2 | TGTGCCAGCAGCTTAATGCCGGGGAACTCCTACAATGAGCAGTTCTTC | CASSLMPGNSYNEQFF
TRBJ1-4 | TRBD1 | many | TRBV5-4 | TGTGCCAGCAGCCCGACAGGGTCTAGGGATGAAAAACTGTTTTTT | CASSPTGSRDEKLFF
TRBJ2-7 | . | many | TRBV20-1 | TGCAGTGCTTACTGGGGGACCCGGGACGAGCAGTACTTC | CSAYWGTRDEQYF
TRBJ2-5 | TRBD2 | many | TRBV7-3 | TGTGCCAGCAGCTTGGGATTACGCGGGCTAGCGGGAAAAGAGACCCAGTACTTC | CASSLGLRGLAGKETQYF
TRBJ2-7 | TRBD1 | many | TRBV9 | TGTGCCAGCAGCGTAGAGGCAGGGGGCTACGAGCAGTACTTC | CASSVEAGGYEQYF
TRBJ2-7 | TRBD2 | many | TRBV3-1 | TGTGCCAGCAGCCCCGGGACTAGCGCCGAGCAGTACTTC | CASSPGTSAEQYF
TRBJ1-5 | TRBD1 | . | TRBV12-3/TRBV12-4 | TGTGCCAGCAGTCTATTCGGACAGGGCAGTCAGCCCCAGCATTTT | CASSLFGQGSQPQHF
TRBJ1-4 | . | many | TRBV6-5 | TGTGCCAGCAGTTACGCCGAATCGGAGAATGAAAAACTGTTTTTT | CASSYAESENEKLFF
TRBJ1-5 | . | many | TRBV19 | TGTGCCAGTAGTATAGCCGGGGTTCAGCCCCAGCATTTT | CASSIAGVQPQHF
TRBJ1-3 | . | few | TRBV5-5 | TGTGCCAGCAGCTTGCACAGGTCAGCGGGCGGAAACACCATATATTTT | CASSLHRSAGGNTIYF
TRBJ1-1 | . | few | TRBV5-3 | TGTGCCAGCAGCCCTGATTTGGGGGGGGGCCCTGAAGCTTTCTTT | CASSPDLGGGPEAFF
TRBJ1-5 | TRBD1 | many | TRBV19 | TGTGCCAGTAGTACCTTACAGGGGGCAGAGCAGCCCCAGCATTTT | CASSTLQGAEQPQHF
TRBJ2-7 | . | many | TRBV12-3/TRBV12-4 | TGTGCCAGCAGTGCACCATGGGACCGCTCCTACGAGCAGTACTTC | CASSAPWDRSYEQYF
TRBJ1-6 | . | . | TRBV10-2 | TGCGCCAGCAGTGACAGGGCTTCACCCCTCCACTTT | CASSDRASPLHF
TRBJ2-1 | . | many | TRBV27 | TGTGCCAGCAGTTCAGGCGGGGCAACCAATGAGCAGTTCTTC | CASSSGGATNEQFF
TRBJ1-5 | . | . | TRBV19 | TGTGCCAGTAGTCCAGCGAGGGACCAGCCCCAGCATTTT | CASSPARDQPQHF
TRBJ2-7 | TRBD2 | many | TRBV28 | TGTGCCAGCCAGCTAGCGGGAGGTGACGAGCAGTACTTC | CASQLAGGDEQYF
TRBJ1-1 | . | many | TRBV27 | TGTGCCAGCAGTCCGTACGGGGATAACACTGAAGCTTTCTTT | CASSPYGDNTEAFF
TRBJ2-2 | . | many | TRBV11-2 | TGTGCCAGCAGCTTTTCCGCGGGGGCCCCCGGGGAGCTGTTTTTT | CASSFSAGAPGELFF
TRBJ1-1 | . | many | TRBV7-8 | TGTGCCAGCAGTCCACCGAACACTGAAGCTTTCTTT | CASSPPNTEAFF
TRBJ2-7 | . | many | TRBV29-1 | TGCAGCGTTCTGACCGGACAGACCTACGAGCAGTACTTC | CSVLTGQTYEQYF
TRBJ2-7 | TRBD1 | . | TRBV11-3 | TGTGCCAGCAGCCAACGGACAGGGGCTATCTACGAGCAGTACTTC | CASSQRTGAIYEQYF
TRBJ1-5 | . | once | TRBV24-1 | TGTGCCACCAGTGACCCCTACGGTTCCCCCCAGCATTTT | CATSDPYGSPQHF
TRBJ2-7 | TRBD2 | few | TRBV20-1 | TGCAGTGGTCAAATAGCGGGGACGAGCTCCTACGAGCAGTACTTC | CSGQIAGTSSYEQYF
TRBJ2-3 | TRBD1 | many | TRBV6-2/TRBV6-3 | TGTGCCAGCAGTTACTCCTCCGGGACAGGGTACACAGATACGCAGTATTTT | CASSYSSGTGYTDTQYF
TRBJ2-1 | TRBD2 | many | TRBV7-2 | TGTGCCAGCTATGGGGGTTTAGCGGGGGCCCAATACAATGAGCAGTTCTTC | CASYGGLAGAQYNEQFF
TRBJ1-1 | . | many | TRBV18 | TGTGCCAGCTCACCATACGGGGGCGATGGCACTGAAGCTTTCTTT | CASSPYGGDGTEAFF
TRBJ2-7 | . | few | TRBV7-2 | TGTGCCAGCAGGGGGGACTTCTACGAGCAGTACTTC | CASRGDFYEQYF
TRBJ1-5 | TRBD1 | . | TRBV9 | TGTGCCAGCAGCCCGACAGGGCGCAATCAGCCCCAGCATTTT | CASSPTGRNQPQHF
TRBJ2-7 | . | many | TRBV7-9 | TGTGCCAGCAGCTTAGGGTTTACAGCAACCTACGAGCAGTACTTC | CASSLGFTATYEQYF
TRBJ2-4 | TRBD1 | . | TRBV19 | TGTGCCACAGGGACAGGGGGCAGAGCCATTAACATTCAGTACTTC | CATGTGGRAINIQYF
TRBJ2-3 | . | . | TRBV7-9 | TGTGCCAGCAGCTTATCCGAGTCACATACGCAGTACTTT | CASSLSESHTQYF
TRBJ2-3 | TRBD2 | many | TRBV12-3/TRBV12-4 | TGTGCCAGCAGCCCAGGGACTAGCGGAATCACAGATACGCAGTATTTT | CASSPGTSGITDTQYF
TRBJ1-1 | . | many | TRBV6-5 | TGTGCCAGCAGTTGGGGTTGGGACACTGAAGCTTTCTTT | CASSWGWDTEAFF
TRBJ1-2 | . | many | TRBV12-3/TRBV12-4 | TGTGCCAGCAACCCGGATGTGTCGCACTATGGCTACACCTTC | CASNPDVSHYGYTF
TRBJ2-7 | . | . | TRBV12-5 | TGTGCTAGTGGTTATGGGGGTGGCTCCTACGAGCAGTACTTC | CASGYGGGSYEQYF
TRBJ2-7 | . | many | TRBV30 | TGTGCCTGGAGCGGAGGCGCGTGGGTCGAGCAGTACTTC | CAWSGGAWVEQYF
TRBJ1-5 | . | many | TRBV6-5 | TGTGCCAGCAGCCCCGACCTAAATAGCAATCAGCCCCAGCATTTT | CASSPDLNSNQPQHF
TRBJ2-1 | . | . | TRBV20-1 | TGCAGTGCTAGCGAAGGGTACAATGAGCAGTTCTTC | CSASEGYNEQFF
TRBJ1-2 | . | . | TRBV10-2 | TGCGCCAGCAGTAAGGAGGAATACTATGGCTACACCTTC | CASSKEEYYGYTF
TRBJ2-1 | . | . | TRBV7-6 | TGTGCCGGCAGCTTCGGACGCGGTGAGCAGTTCTTC | CAGSFGRGEQFF